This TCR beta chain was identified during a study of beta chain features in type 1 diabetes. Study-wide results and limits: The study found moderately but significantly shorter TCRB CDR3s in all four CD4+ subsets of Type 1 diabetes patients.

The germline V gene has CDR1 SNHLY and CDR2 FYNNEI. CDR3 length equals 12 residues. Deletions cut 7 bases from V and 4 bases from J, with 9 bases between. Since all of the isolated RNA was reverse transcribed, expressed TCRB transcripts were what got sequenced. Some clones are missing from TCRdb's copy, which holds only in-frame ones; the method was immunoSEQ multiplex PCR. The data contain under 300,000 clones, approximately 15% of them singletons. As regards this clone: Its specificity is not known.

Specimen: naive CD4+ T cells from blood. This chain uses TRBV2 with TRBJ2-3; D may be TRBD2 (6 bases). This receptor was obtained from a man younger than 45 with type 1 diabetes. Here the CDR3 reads CASTGGADTQYF. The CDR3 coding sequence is TGTGCCAGCACCGGGGGAGCAGATACGCAGTATTTT.